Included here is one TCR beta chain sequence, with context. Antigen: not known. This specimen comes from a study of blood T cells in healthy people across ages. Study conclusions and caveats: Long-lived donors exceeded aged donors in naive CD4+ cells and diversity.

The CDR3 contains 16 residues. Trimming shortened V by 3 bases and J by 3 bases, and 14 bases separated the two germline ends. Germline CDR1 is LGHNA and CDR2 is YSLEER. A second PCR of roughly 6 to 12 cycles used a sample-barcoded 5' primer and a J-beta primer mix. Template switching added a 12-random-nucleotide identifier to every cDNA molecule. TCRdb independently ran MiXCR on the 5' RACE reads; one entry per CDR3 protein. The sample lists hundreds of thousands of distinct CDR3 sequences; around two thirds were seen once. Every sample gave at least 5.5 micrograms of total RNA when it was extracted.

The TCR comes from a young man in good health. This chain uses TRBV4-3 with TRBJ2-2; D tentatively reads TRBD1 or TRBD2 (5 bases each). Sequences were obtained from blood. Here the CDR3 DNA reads TGCGCCAGCAGCCACCTAGGGACGGAAGACACCGGGGAGCTGTTTTTT. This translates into CASSHLGTEDTGELFF.